The 28 T cell receptor beta chains given below trace back to one sample, sequenced in a study of blood T cell repertoires in COVID-19. The repertoire was sequenced with immunoSEQ multiplex PCR; TCRdb's copy has only in-frame clones and lacks some. The sample consists of hundreds of thousands of clones, around 89% of them appearing once. What was sequenced was PBMCs or T cells enriched from blood (not recorded which). The receptors shown here come from a woman aged 25 to 39 who had recovered from COVID-19.

The chain links TRBV28 to TRBJ1-5; D possibly corresponds to TRBD1 (5 bases). The CDR3 has 14 amino acids. V lost 4 bases and J lost 0, with 7 bases in between. Per germline, CDR1 MDHEN and CDR2 SYDVKM. The CDR3 loop reads CASSSGDSNQPQHF. CDR3 bases: TGTGCCAGCAGTTCGGGGGATAGCAATCAGCCCCAGCATTTT.

The genes are TRBV6-2 or TRBV6-3 and TRBJ1-5; maybe TRBD1 (5 bases). CDR1 and CDR2 (germline): MNHEY, SVGEGT. V was shortened by 6 bases and J by 0 bases, with 15 bases between the two germline ends. The CDR3 contains 16 residues. The CDR3 here is CASSKPQGTSNQPQHF. The CDR3 region has the DNA TGTGCCAGCAGCAAACCGCAGGGTACTAGCAATCAGCCCCAGCATTTT.

This chain connects TRBV6-5 to TRBJ1-3; D is possibly TRBD1 (6 bases). Germline V gene sequence: CDR1 MNHEY, CDR2 SVGAGI. Trimming left V 6 bases short and J 3 bases short, with 15 bases between. This CDR3 spans 15 amino acids. CDR3: CASSLLQGYGNTIYF. The CDR3 DNA reads as TGTGCCAGCAGCCTCCTTCAGGGGTATGGAAACACCATATATTTT.

V and J are TRBV19 and TRBJ1-3; TRBD1 might be the D (6 bases). CDR1 and CDR2 from the germline V gene are LNHDA and SQIVND (reference sequence). V dropped 7 bases and J dropped 1 base, with 17 bases sitting between them. The CDR3 extends over 16 amino acids. The CDR3 DNA reads as TGTGCCAGTATAGAGGACAGCTGGAATTCTGGAAACACCATATATTTT. Amino acids: CASIEDSWNSGNTIYF.

The V and J genes are TRBV4-1 and TRBJ1-2; 8 nucleotides line up with TRBD1. This CDR3 is 15 amino acids long. V gave up 1 base and J gave up 6 bases; unmatched junction bases: 7. Germline CDR1 is MGHRA and CDR2 is YSYEKL. The CDR3: CASSQAVRGHDGYTF. CDR3 bases: TGCGCCAGCAGCCAAGCGGTCAGGGGGCACGATGGCTACACCTTC.

The chain couples TRBV28 to TRBJ2-1, with 9 bases matching TRBD2. The CDR3 consists of 16 residues. Germline V gene lookup returns CDR1 MDHEN and CDR2 SYDVKM. V was pared by 2 bases and J by 10 bases, with 12 bases of the junction left unmatched. CDR3 sequence: CASSLVGLARGSEQFF. In nucleotides, the CDR3 is TGTGCCAGCAGTTTAGTGGGACTAGCTAGGGGGTCAGAGCAGTTCTTC. Looking up the rest from reference TRBV28 and TRBJ2-1 gives the full variable domain: DVKVTQSSRYLVKRTGEKVFLECVQDMDHENMFWYRQDPGLGLRLIYFSYDVKMKEKGDIPEGYSVSREKKERFSLILESASTNQTSMYLCASSLVGLARGSEQFFGPGTRLTVL.

This sequence joins TRBV9 and TRBJ2-7, with TRBD2 matching 10 bases. Trimming removed 0 bases from V and 4 bases from J; junction bases left unmatched: 4. The germline gives CDR1 SGDLS, CDR2 YYNGEE. The CDR3 is made up of 15 amino acids. CDR3 sequence reads: CASSVDPSGRYEQYF. CDR3 nucleotides: TGTGCCAGCAGCGTAGATCCTAGCGGGAGATACGAGCAGTACTTC.

The rearrangement uses TRBV3-1 (or the pseudogene TRBV3-2) and TRBJ1-4, with D perhaps TRBD1 (6 bases). V shed 1 base and J shed 13 bases, with 13 bases lying between them. This CDR3 has 13 residues. Germline V gene sequence: CDR1 LGHDT, CDR2 YNNKEL (reference sequence). CDR3 protein: CASSQAGVMTLFF. Written as DNA, the CDR3 is TGTGCCAGCAGCCAAGCAGGGGTTATGACACTGTTTTTT.

This sequence joins TRBV19 and TRBJ2-7; weak D call: TRBD1 (6 bases). The CDR3 totals 15 residues. V was pared by 1 base and J by 1 base, with 11 bases between. CDR1 and CDR2 (germline): LNHDA, SQIVND (reference sequence). The CDR3 protein is CASSIAGTNSYEQYF. The CDR3 nucleotides are TGTGCCAGTAGTATAGCCGGGACAAATTCCTACGAGCAGTACTTC.

The chain recombines TRBV6-5 with TRBJ2-7; 8 bases match TRBD2. This CDR3 region has 14 residues. Germline V lookup: CDR1 MNHEY, CDR2 SVGAGI. The V segment lost 7 bases and the J segment 2 bases; nucleotides outside the gene matches: 7. CDR3 sequence (DNA): TGTGCCAGCACCCGGGCGGGAGGTACCTACGAGCAGTACTTC. Its translation: CASTRAGGTYEQYF.

The chain couples TRBV21-1 to TRBJ2-1; the table gives TRBD2 as D, unverified against the DNA. TRBV21-1 is described as a pseudogene. The CDR3 contains 19 residues. In DNA, the CDR3 is TGTGCCAGCAGCAAGGGATCGCTAAGAGCGGGAGCCCCCCGGAATGAGCAGTTCTTC. Translation gives CASSKGSLRAGAPRNEQFF.

The rearrangement joins TRBV28 to TRBJ2-7; possible D gene TRBD1, 5 bases. The V and J ends lost 2 bases and 1 base respectively, with 15 bases between them. This CDR3 has 16 residues. CDR1 is MDHEN and CDR2 is SYDVKM in the germline V gene. CDR3 region: CASSLGAELPSYEQYF. The CDR3 DNA reads as TGTGCCAGCAGTTTAGGGGCTGAACTCCCTTCCTACGAGCAGTACTTC.

The chain's CDR3 is CASSQVVASGGTDTQYF. In DNA form, the CDR3 reads TGTGCCAGCAGCCAAGTCGTGGCCTCGGGGGGCACAGATACGCAGTATTTT. The J gene is TRBJ2-3, the V gene TRBV4-2; D perhaps matches TRBD2 (6 bases). Trimming took off 1 base at V and 1 base at J, with 15 bases between the two ends. CDR3 size: 17 residues. The germline gives CDR1 LGHNA, CDR2 YNFKEQ.

This rearrangement joins TRBV6-2 or TRBV6-3 to TRBJ1-6; 8 bases fit TRBD1. Looked up from germline, CDR1 is MNHEY and CDR2 is SVGEGT. With 2 bases clipped from V and 10 bases from J, the junction kept 10 bases outside the gene matches. The CDR3 length is 16 residues. The CDR3 nucleotides read TGTGCCAGCAGTTACGCGACGGACAGGGCTCGCTCACCCCTCCACTTT. Protein: CASSYATDRARSPLHF.

The chain combines TRBV28 with TRBJ2-1; D is ambiguous. V dropped 5 bases and J dropped 2 bases, with 13 bases sitting between them. The length of the CDR3 is 15 residues. Germline V gene data show CDR1 as MDHEN and CDR2 as SYDVKM. CDR3 loop: CASSPHFSAYNEQFF. In nucleotides, the CDR3 is TGTGCCAGCAGTCCCCATTTCTCGGCCTACAATGAGCAGTTCTTC.

This chain uses TRBV18 with TRBJ2-5; 7 bases match TRBD1. The CDR3 totals 14 residues. After removal of 0 bases from V and 4 bases from J, the junction contained 2 bases not matched to a gene. CDR1 is KGHSH, CDR2 LQKENI, per germline. CDR3 coding DNA: TGTGCCAGCTCACCACCGGCAGGGGGAGAGACCCAGTACTTC. It encodes CASSPPAGGETQYF.

This rearrangement joins TRBV20-1 to TRBJ1-1; no clear D. Trimming left V 3 bases short and J 6 bases short, with 14 bases between. Germline loops: CDR1 DFQATT, CDR2 SNEGSKA (reference sequence). This CDR3 contains 13 residues. The CDR3 here is CSASSRVSSEAFF. CDR3 bases: TGCAGTGCTAGTTCTAGAGTGTCTTCTGAAGCTTTCTTT.

The chain carries TRBV6-2 or TRBV6-3 and TRBJ2-1, with 9 bases lining up with TRBD2. This CDR3 comprises 18 residues. The junction had 16 bases not matched to a gene; V was cut back by 2 bases and J by 8 bases. Looked up from germline, CDR1 is MNHEY and CDR2 is SVGEGT. DNA of the CDR3: TGTGCCAGCAGTTACAGCATTCTTAGCGGGAGTTACCGCTATGAGCAGTTCTTC. Amino acids: CASSYSILSGSYRYEQFF.

Remarks on this clone: An end of the junction does not agree with germline; a read error may underlie this. The chain combines TRBV5-6 with TRBJ1-1, with D hard to call. There are 13 residues in the CDR3. CDR1 and CDR2 (germline): SGHDT, YYEEEE. The CDR3 here is CASSWARNAEAFF. For the CDR3, the DNA is TGTGCCAGCAGCTGGGCAAGGAACGCTGAAGCTTTCTTT.

The rearrangement joins TRBV25-1 to TRBJ1-1; D gene unclear. The CDR3 length is 14 residues. Per the germline V gene, CDR1 is MGHDK and CDR2 is SYGVNS. Deletions cut 6 bases from V and 0 bases from J, with 11 bases between. CDR3 loop: CASRETAMNTEAFF. The CDR3 nucleotides read TGTGCCAGCAGGGAGACGGCCATGAACACTGAAGCTTTCTTT.

The chain employs TRBV6-2 or TRBV6-3 and TRBJ1-2, with D possibly matching TRBD1 (6 bases). V shed 3 bases and J shed 6 bases, with 14 bases lying between them. The CDR3 sequence is 14 residues long. Looked up from germline, CDR1 is MNHEY and CDR2 is SVGEGT. Here the CDR3 reads CASSYLGHPNGYTF. DNA of the CDR3: TGTGCCAGCAGTTATCTGGGACACCCCAATGGCTACACCTTC.

The V call is TRBV28, the J call TRBJ1-2, with no clear D. The CDR3 covers 15 residues. The V gene's germline CDR1 is MDHEN and CDR2 SYDVKM. Trimming cost V 2 bases and J 5 bases, with 15 bases left between them. The CDR3 DNA reads TGTGCCAGCAGTTTAGGCGGGATTTTTAAGTATGGCTACACCTTC. Its translation is CASSLGGIFKYGYTF.

V gene TRBV7-9 combines with J gene TRBJ2-1; 10 nucleotides match TRBD2. This CDR3 comprises 16 residues. V shed 2 bases and J 7 bases; nucleotides not matched to a gene: 8. Germline V gene data show CDR1 as SEHNR and CDR2 as FQNEAQ (reference sequence). CDR3 DNA sequence: TGTGCCAGCAGCTTAACCCTAGCGGGAGTGGGTAATGAGCAGTTCTTC. Translation: CASSLTLAGVGNEQFF.

The chain employs TRBV19 and TRBJ1-1; tentative D call: TRBD1 (6 bases). The germline V gene has CDR1 LNHDA and CDR2 SQIVND (reference sequence). The length of the CDR3 is 14 residues. Trimming removed 3 bases from V and 5 bases from J, with 13 bases in between. This chain's CDR3 is CASSIVPRGTEAFF. DNA for the CDR3: TGTGCCAGTAGTATTGTACCCAGGGGAACTGAAGCTTTCTTT.

The chain recombines TRBV18 with TRBJ1-5; TRBD1 agrees at 9 bases. Germline CDR1 is KGHSH and CDR2 is LQKENI. V was pared by 3 bases and J by 4 bases, with 13 bases of the junction left unmatched. The CDR3 is 18 amino acids. The CDR3 protein is CASSPRPGQGTANQPQHF. In DNA, the CDR3 is TGTGCCAGCTCACCGCGTCCGGGACAGGGAACTGCAAATCAGCCCCAGCATTTT.

V and J are TRBV7-9 and TRBJ1-2; TRBD1 aligns across 7 bases. This CDR3 has 14 residues. Per the germline V gene, CDR1 is SEHNR and CDR2 is FQNEAQ (reference sequence). V gave up 5 bases and J gave up 5 bases; unmatched junction bases: 8. The CDR3, as DNA: TGTGCCAGCAGCCCGGGGACAGTTCCTTATGGCTACACCTTC. It encodes CASSPGTVPYGYTF.

This rearrangement joins TRBV6-6 to TRBJ2-1; a weak D match, TRBD1 (5 bases). The CDR3 is 14 amino acids. Germline CDR1 MNHNY, CDR2 SVGAGI (reference sequence). V lost 5 bases and J 1 base, leaving 9 bases between the germline ends. The CDR3 loop is CASSKGWSYNEQFF. In DNA form, the CDR3 reads TGTGCCAGCAGTAAGGGGTGGTCCTACAATGAGCAGTTCTTC.

This CDR3 is CASSLETGILGSYNEQFF. For the CDR3, the DNA is TGCGCCAGCAGCTTAGAGACAGGAATACTCGGATCCTACAATGAGCAGTTCTTC. The chain uses TRBV5-1 and TRBJ2-1; D might be TRBD1 (6 bases). The length of the CDR3 is 18 residues. Trimming shortened V by 2 bases and J by 1 base, and 19 bases separated the two germline ends. Germline values: CDR1 SGHRS, CDR2 YFSETQ.